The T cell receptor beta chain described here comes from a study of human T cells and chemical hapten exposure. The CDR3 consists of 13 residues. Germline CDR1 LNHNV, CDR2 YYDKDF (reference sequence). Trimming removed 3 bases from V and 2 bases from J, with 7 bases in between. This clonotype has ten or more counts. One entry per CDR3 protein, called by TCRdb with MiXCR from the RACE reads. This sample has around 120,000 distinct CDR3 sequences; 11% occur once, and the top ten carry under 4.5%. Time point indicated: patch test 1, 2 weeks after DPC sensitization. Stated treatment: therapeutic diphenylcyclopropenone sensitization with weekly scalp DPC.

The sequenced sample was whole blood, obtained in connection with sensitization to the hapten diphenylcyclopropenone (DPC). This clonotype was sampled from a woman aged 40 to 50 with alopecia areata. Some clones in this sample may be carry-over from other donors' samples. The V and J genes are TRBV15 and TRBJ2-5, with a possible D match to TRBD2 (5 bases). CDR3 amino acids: CATSRDLQETQYF. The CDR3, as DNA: TGTGCCACCAGCAGGGACTTGCAAGAGACCCAGTACTTC.